Shown below are 2 T cell receptor beta chains from a single sample sequenced in a study of blood T cell repertoires in COVID-19. TCRdb's copy holds only in-frame clones and misses some; the assay was immunoSEQ multiplex PCR. The sample consists of approximately 120,000 clones, around 85% of them appearing once. Material: peripheral blood. All receptors derive from a woman aged 80 or over with COVID-19, enrolled during active disease.

This chain links TRBV18 with TRBJ2-7, with 10 nucleotides matching TRBD2. The trim removed 5 bases at V and 5 bases at J, leaving 9 bases unmatched. The CDR3 has 15 residues. The germline V gene has CDR1 KGHSH and CDR2 LQKENI. Here the CDR3 DNA reads TGTGCCAGCTCAACCGGTGCTAGCGGGAGCCACGAGCAGTACTTC. Amino acid sequence: CASSTGASGSHEQYF.

J is TRBJ1-1 and V is TRBV28, with D hard to call. The CDR3 covers 13 residues. Trimming removed 6 bases from V and 0 bases from J, with 8 bases in between. Germline assignment: CDR1 MDHEN and CDR2 SYDVKM. The DNA for the CDR3 is TGTGCCAGCAGAACAGTCATGAACACTGAAGCTTTCTTT. Encoded protein: CASRTVMNTEAFF.